The 18 T cell receptor beta chains below all came from one sample that was sequenced in a study of identifying expanded T cells in peripheral blood. The assay was immunoSEQ multiplex PCR, and TCRdb's table has in-frame clones only and misses some. Of about 86,000 clones in the sample, 70% to 90% were seen once. Source material: blood. These receptors originate from a person between 18 and 75 years old in good health.

This clone came up a few times. The genes are TRBV5-5 and TRBJ2-7; 8 bases fit TRBD2. Germline CDR1 and CDR2: SGHKS and YYEKEE (reference sequence). J was trimmed by 11 bases and V by 4 bases; bases with no gene match: 8. CDR3 length: 12 residues. In DNA, the CDR3 is TGTGCCAGCAGCCAACTAGCGGTGGAGGAGTACTTC. Protein: CASSQLAVEEYF.

The V call is TRBV27, the J call TRBJ2-7; the D gene is possibly TRBD1 (5 bases). The V end lost 5 bases, the J end lost 0 bases, and 14 bases lay between the germline ends. This CDR3 contains 15 residues. Germline lookup yields CDR1 MNHEY and CDR2 SMNVEV (reference sequence). The CDR3 DNA reads TGTGCCAGCAGTAAGACGACAGCTACCTCCTACGAGCAGTACTTC. Amino acid sequence: CASSKTTATSYEQYF.

This clone appeared a single time. This chain joins TRBV21-1 and TRBJ2-1; the table's D call, TRBD2, has no DNA check behind it. TRBV21-1 is a pseudogene segment. The CDR3 extends over 14 amino acids. The CDR3 DNA is TGTGCCAGCTGTGTACTATTTAGCCCCAATGAGCAGTTCTTC. Translated: CASCVLFSPNEQFF.

DNA for the CDR3: TGTGCCAGCAGCTTAGAAAGCGGGACCCCCTACGAGCAGTACTTC. Translated, it gives CASSLESGTPYEQYF. The gene calls are TRBV11-2 and TRBJ2-7, with TRBD2 identical over 7 bases. This CDR3 spans 15 amino acids. V lost 0 bases and J lost 2; bases outside the gene matches: 4. The germline CDR1 and CDR2 sequences are SGHAT and FQNNGV.

V usage is TRBV5-5 and J usage is TRBJ1-1, with 9 nucleotides matching TRBD1. With V trimmed by 4 bases and J by 4 bases, 8 bases remained unmatched. The CDR3 covers 15 residues. Germline-derived CDR1 and CDR2 are SGHKS and YYEKEE (reference sequence). This CDR3 reads CASSPPRDRVTEAFF. CDR3 in DNA: TGTGCCAGCAGCCCTCCCCGGGACAGGGTCACTGAAGCTTTCTTT.

The chain recombines TRBV19 with TRBJ1-1, with D perhaps TRBD1 (6 bases). The CDR3 covers 17 residues. Trimming shortened V by 1 base and J by 4 bases, and 19 bases separated the two germline ends. Germline-derived CDR1 and CDR2 are LNHDA and SQIVND (reference sequence). The CDR3: CASSIGPGTLGSTEAFF. In nucleotides, the CDR3 is TGTGCCAGTAGTATAGGACCGGGGACATTGGGGAGCACTGAAGCTTTCTTT.

The V gene is TRBV7-9, the J gene TRBJ2-2, with unresolved D. There are 15 residues in the CDR3. V was shortened by 5 bases and J by 4 bases, with 14 bases between the two germline ends. Germline-derived CDR1 and CDR2 are SEHNR and FQNEAQ (reference sequence). CDR3 nucleotide sequence: TGTGCCAGCAGCATCGACTGGGCGATCACCGGGGAGCTGTTTTTT. It yields the protein CASSIDWAITGELFF.

The CDR3 region has the DNA TGCAGCGTAACGGAACAGGGGTTGGAGACCCAGTACTTC. Translating gives CSVTEQGLETQYF. V gene TRBV29-1 combines with J gene TRBJ2-5; 7 positions agree with TRBD1. Germline V lookup: CDR1 SQVTM, CDR2 ANQGSEA. The junction had 9 bases not matched to a gene; V was cut back by 6 bases and J by 5 bases. The CDR3 consists of 13 residues.

The rearrangement links TRBV5-6 to TRBJ2-3; D gene uncertain. The germline V gene encodes CDR1 SGHDT and CDR2 YYEEEE. V was shortened by 2 bases and J by 5 bases, with 9 bases between the two germline ends. The CDR3 is 13 residues long. CDR3 sequence (DNA): TGTGCCAGCAGCTTTGTAGGAAAAGATACGCAGTATTTT. This translates into CASSFVGKDTQYF.

The chain recombines TRBV19 with TRBJ2-2; possible D gene TRBD2, 6 bases. The CDR3 sequence is 13 residues long. V gave up 4 bases and J gave up 5 bases, with 8 bases separating them. Germline V lookup: CDR1 LNHDA, CDR2 SQIVND (reference sequence). The CDR3: CASSRDFTGELFF. In DNA form, the CDR3 reads TGTGCCAGTAGTAGGGACTTTACCGGGGAGCTGTTTTTT. Using reference TRBV19 and TRBJ2-2 for the parts outside the CDR3, the full variable domain is DGGITQSPKYLFRKEGQNVTLSCEQNLNHDAMYWYRQDPGQGLRLIYYSQIVNDFQKGDIAEGYSVSREKKESFPLTVTSAQKNPTAFYLCASSRDFTGELFFGEGSRLTVL.

The chain combines TRBV6-1 with TRBJ1-6; D is unclear. Trimming pared 7 bases from V and 2 bases from J, leaving 9 bases between. There are 14 residues in the CDR3. CDR1 and CDR2 (germline): MNHNS, SASEGT. CDR3 in DNA: TGTGCCAGCACGGGGATGACCTATAATTCACCCCTCCACTTT. It codes for CASTGMTYNSPLHF.

DNA for the CDR3: TGTGCCAGCAGTGTGACCAAGGGGACCCGGGATACGCAGTATTTT. Translation: CASSVTKGTRDTQYF. The chain carries TRBV6-4 and TRBJ2-3; D may correspond to TRBD1 or TRBD2 (5 bases each). Germline loops: CDR1 MRHNA, CDR2 SNTAGT. Trimming removed 4 bases at V and 6 bases at J, with 17 bases between. The CDR3 totals 15 residues.

The genes are TRBV4-2 and TRBJ2-5; 11 positions agree with TRBD1. With the DNA end fitting TRBJ2-7 better, the J assignment may be wrong. CDR1 is LGHNA and CDR2 is YNFKEQ in the germline V gene. CDR3 length: 14 amino acids. CDR3 nucleotides: TGTGCCAGCAGCCATGGACAGGGGGCCGACGAGCAGTACTTC. The encoded protein is CASSHGQGADEQYF.

The V gene is TRBV7-9, the J gene TRBJ1-5, with unresolved D. The CDR3 sequence is 14 residues long. Germline V gene sequence: CDR1 SEHNR, CDR2 FQNEAQ (reference sequence). Trimming removed 4 bases from V and 0 bases from J, with 7 bases in between. The CDR3 sequence is CASSYGGSNQPQHF. DNA for the CDR3: TGTGCCAGCAGCTACGGAGGTAGCAATCAGCCCCAGCATTTT.

The V call is TRBV6-5, the J call TRBJ1-3; tentative D call: TRBD1 (5 bases). V was pared by 4 bases and J by 0 bases, with 10 bases between. This CDR3 has 15 residues. Germline assignment: CDR1 MNHEY and CDR2 SVGAGI. The CDR3 sequence: CASSSPGFSGNTIYF. As DNA, the CDR3 is TGTGCCAGCAGTTCTCCAGGGTTCTCTGGAAACACCATATATTTT.

This chain links TRBV2 with TRBJ1-3, with D possibly TRBD1 on 6 matching bases. Germline V gene lookup returns CDR1 SNHLY and CDR2 FYNNEI. This CDR3 region has 16 residues. V dropped 6 bases and J dropped 2 bases, with 17 bases sitting between them. CDR3 residues: CASSPQGFITGNTIYF. The CDR3 DNA sequence: TGTGCCAGCAGCCCACAGGGTTTTATTACTGGAAACACCATATATTTT.

The chain couples TRBV7-8 to TRBJ1-3; D possibly corresponds to TRBD1 (5 bases). Germline CDR1 reads SGHVS; CDR2 reads FQNEAQ. Trimming stripped 1 base from V and 2 bases from J, with 9 bases between. CDR3 length: 15 amino acids. For the CDR3, the DNA is TGTGCCAGCAGCTTAGTCCAGGGCGCTGGAAACACCATATATTTT. Translation: CASSLVQGAGNTIYF.

This clone appeared once. The chain links TRBV9 to TRBJ2-3; perhaps D is TRBD1 or TRBD2 (7 bases each). The length of the CDR3 is 18 residues. V was pared by 1 base and J by 3 bases, with 21 bases between. Germline CDR1 is SGDLS and CDR2 is YYNGEE. DNA of the CDR3: TGTGCCAGCAGCGTACCCTCCAGGGGGGAGGGGCGGACAGATACGCAGTATTTT. This gives the protein CASSVPSRGEGRTDTQYF. Drawing the rest from reference TRBV9 and TRBJ2-3, the complete variable domain is DSGVTQTPKHLITATGQRVTLRCSPRSGDLSVYWYQQSLDQGLQFLIQYYNGEERAKGNILERFSAQQFPDLHSELNLSSLELGDSALYFCASSVPSRGEGRTDTQYFGPGTRLTVL.